Below are 8 T cell receptor beta chains sequenced from a single sample in a study of T cells after yellow fever vaccination. TCRdb reanalysed the 5' RACE reads using MiXCR and keeps one entry per CDR3 protein. Among hundreds of thousands of distinct CDR3 sequences listed, approximately 18% were seen once. Sequenced material: PBMCs, taken before the yellow fever booster vaccination. These receptors all stem from a young man who received the YFV17D yellow fever vaccine.

This clonotype was found many times. The chain carries TRBV5-5 and TRBJ1-2, with no clear D. In germline, CDR1 is SGHKS, CDR2 YYEKEE (reference sequence). V was cut by 2 bases and J by 6 bases, with 17 bases left in between. The CDR3 runs to 15 residues. The DNA of the CDR3 is TGTGCCAGCAGCTTTAGTCCTCAAACCAAGGATGGCTACACCTTC. Amino acid sequence: CASSFSPQTKDGYTF. Full variable domain (outside the CDR3, taken from reference TRBV5-5 and TRBJ1-2): DAGVTQSPTHLIKTRGQQVTLRCSPISGHKSVSWYQQVLGQGPQFIFQYYEKEERGRGNFPDRFSARQFPNYSSELNVNALLLGDSALYLCASSFSPQTKDGYTFGSGTRLTVV.

This clonotype has ten or more counts. V is TRBV12-3 or TRBV12-4 and J is TRBJ2-7, with D perhaps matching TRBD1 (6 bases). The CDR3 has 13 amino acids. V lost 6 bases and J lost 2, with 11 bases in between. The CDR3 sequence is CASRMTGTYEQYF. The CDR3 DNA reads as TGTGCCAGCAGAATGACAGGAACCTACGAGCAGTACTTC.

This clonotype was observed many times. The chain employs TRBV7-3 and TRBJ2-1; unclear D gene. Trimming pared 4 bases from V and 9 bases from J, leaving 7 bases between. CDR1 is SGHTA, CDR2 FQGTGA, per germline. The CDR3 contains 11 residues. CDR3 nucleotides: TGTGCCAGCAGCTCCTCCAGTGAGCAGTTCTTC. Translation gives CASSSSSEQFF.

The CDR3 coding sequence is TGTGCCAGCAGTTCCTCGCGGGACGTTCCCTATGGCTACACCTTC. Translation: CASSSSRDVPYGYTF. This chain connects TRBV28 to TRBJ1-2, with D maybe TRBD1 (5 bases). Germline values: CDR1 MDHEN, CDR2 SYDVKM. CDR3 length equals 15 residues. The germline V and J ends were trimmed by 4 bases and 4 bases, with 16 bases remaining between them.

The chain is built from TRBV4-3 and TRBJ2-3; TRBD1 or TRBD2 may be the D gene (7 bases each). Per the germline V gene, CDR1 is LGHNA and CDR2 is YSLEER. The CDR3 loop spans 18 amino acids. The ends were cut back, 4 bases at V and 1 base at J, with 21 bases in the middle. The CDR3 here is CASSLLPGGAPRTDTQYF. The CDR3 DNA follows: TGCGCCAGCAGCCTCCTCCCAGGGGGGGCGCCCCGCACAGATACGCAGTATTTT.

This clonotype was seen a handful of times. The chain joins TRBV7-2 to TRBJ2-5; D is uncertain. This CDR3 comprises 15 residues. Trimming pared 1 base from V and 5 bases from J, leaving 14 bases between. Germline CDR1 reads SGHTA; CDR2 reads FQGNSA. Here the CDR3 reads CASSLGSASGETQYF. The CDR3, as DNA: TGTGCCAGCAGCTTAGGGTCGGCCTCCGGGGAGACCCAGTACTTC.

The V call is TRBV7-2, the J call TRBJ2-1, with TRBD2 matching over 9 bases. The CDR3 runs to 14 residues. Per germline, CDR1 SGHTA and CDR2 FQGNSA. Germline trimming cut 9 bases from V and 2 bases from J; bases unmatched to any gene: 5. The CDR3 DNA sequence: TGTGCCAGTTTGCGGGGGGGAACCTACAATGAGCAGTTCTTC. The encoded protein is CASLRGGTYNEQFF.

The chain joins TRBV25-1 to TRBJ2-5, with unresolved D. V lost 1 base and J 3 bases, leaving 6 bases between the germline ends. The CDR3 runs to 13 residues. Germline V gene sequence: CDR1 MGHDK, CDR2 SYGVNS. In DNA form, the CDR3 reads TGTGCCAGCAGTGAATTAACGGAAGAGACCCAGTACTTC. It encodes CASSELTEETQYF.